A single sample is the source of the 17 T cell receptor beta chains below, sequenced in a study of T cell responses to AZD1222 COVID-19 vaccine. TCRdb keeps only in-frame clones here, not all; method: immunoSEQ multiplex PCR. There are fewer than 30,000 clones in the sample; roughly 86% occur only once, and 6% to 8% lies in the top ten. The source was peripheral blood, collected 28 days after the second AZD1222 dose. The receptors originated from an adult who received the AZD1222 COVID-19 vaccine.

The rearrangement uses TRBV25-1 and TRBJ1-5; D is perhaps TRBD1 (6 bases). The CDR3 is 17 residues long. V lost 2 bases and J 1 base, leaving 15 bases between the germline ends. Looked up from germline, CDR1 is MGHDK and CDR2 is SYGVNS. CDR3 protein: CASSEVRQGYSNQPQHF. The CDR3 DNA reads as TGTGCCAGCAGTGAAGTAAGGCAGGGGTACAGCAATCAGCCCCAGCATTTT.

The V and J genes are TRBV5-1 and TRBJ2-7; the match to TRBD2 covers 15 bases. This CDR3 is 16 amino acids long. Trimming at V came to 3 bases and at J to 4 bases, leaving 5 bases not matched to a gene. CDR1 and CDR2 from the germline V gene are SGHRS and YFSETQ. The CDR3 nucleotides read TGCGCCAGCAGCTGGACTAGCGGGAGGGCGGCGTACGAGCAGTACTTC. It yields the protein CASSWTSGRAAYEQYF.

The genes are TRBV25-1 and TRBJ1-1; no reliable D call. The V end lost 5 bases, the J end lost 0 bases, and 7 bases lay between the germline ends. In germline, CDR1 is MGHDK, CDR2 SYGVNS. The CDR3 runs to 13 residues. As DNA, the CDR3 is TGTGCCAGCAGTATAGGGATGAACACTGAAGCTTTCTTT. Encoded protein: CASSIGMNTEAFF.

This chain joins TRBV28 and TRBJ1-5; D is ambiguous. The germline V and J ends were trimmed by 4 bases and 0 bases, with 16 bases remaining between them. Germline values: CDR1 MDHEN, CDR2 SYDVKM. The CDR3 sequence is 17 residues long. The CDR3 here is CASSYRTVSYSNQPQHF. The CDR3 DNA reads TGTGCCAGCAGTTACCGGACCGTTAGCTATAGCAATCAGCCCCAGCATTTT.

As for this clone: One junction end disagrees with the germline gene, perhaps due to a read error. The chain joins TRBV3-1 (or the pseudogene TRBV3-2) to TRBJ1-4; D may be TRBD1 (6 bases). The CDR3 consists of 15 residues. Germline V gene data show CDR1 as LGHDT and CDR2 as YNNKEL (reference sequence). The CDR3 region has the DNA TGTGCCAGCAGCAAAGAAACAGGGTATGATGAAAAACTGTTTTTT. This codes for CASSKETGYDEKLFF.

This sequence joins TRBV4-1 and TRBJ1-5, with a tentative D call TRBD1 (6 bases). The V gene lost 2 bases and the J gene lost 1 base, with 12 bases spanning the gap. CDR3 size: 16 residues. Looked up from germline, CDR1 is MGHRA and CDR2 is YSYEKL. The CDR3 region is CASSQRDILSNQPQHF. CDR3 sequence (DNA): TGCGCCAGCAGCCAAAGGGACATCTTAAGCAATCAGCCCCAGCATTTT.

This clone has only one observation. CDR3 loop: CASSPGPEGYEQYF. The DNA of the CDR3 is TGTGCCAGCTCACCGGGACCTGAGGGCTACGAGCAGTACTTC. The V gene is TRBV18, the J gene TRBJ2-7; the D gene could be TRBD1 or TRBD2 (5 bases each). V was cut by 3 bases and J by 3 bases, with 12 bases left in between. The CDR3 covers 14 residues. Germline CDR1 and CDR2: KGHSH and LQKENI.

This CDR3 reads CASSFQGNYGYTF. The CDR3 bases are TGCGCCAGCAGCTTTCAGGGCAACTATGGCTACACCTTC. The chain combines TRBV5-1 with TRBJ1-2; possibly TRBD1 for D (5 bases). CDR1 and CDR2 from the germline V gene are SGHRS and YFSETQ. There are 13 residues in the CDR3. The V end lost 2 bases, the J end lost 2 bases, and 7 bases lay between the germline ends.

The rearrangement joins TRBV5-4 to TRBJ1-1, with a possible D match to TRBD1 (6 bases). Germline CDR1 SGHNT, CDR2 YYREEE (reference sequence). The CDR3 totals 13 residues. The germline V and J ends were trimmed by 4 bases and 5 bases, with 12 bases remaining between them. CDR3 protein: CASSQDRLTEAFF. The CDR3 nucleotides are TGTGCCAGCAGCCAAGACAGGTTAACTGAAGCTTTCTTT.

In this sample, this clone turned up a few times. The V gene is TRBV29-1, the J gene TRBJ2-7, with D unclear. Per the germline V gene, CDR1 is SQVTM and CDR2 is ANQGSEA. V was pared by 0 bases and J by 2 bases, with 14 bases between. This CDR3 is built from 15 residues. The CDR3 sequence: CSVEDRAGNTYEQYF. CDR3 nucleotides: TGCAGCGTTGAAGATCGGGCAGGTAACACCTACGAGCAGTACTTC.

The rearrangement uses TRBV18 and TRBJ1-2, with 9 nucleotides matching TRBD1. Per the germline V gene, CDR1 is KGHSH and CDR2 is LQKENI. The CDR3 consists of 14 residues. V was pared by 3 bases and J by 4 bases, with 3 bases of the junction left unmatched. The CDR3 coding sequence is TGTGCCAGCTCACCGGCGACAGGGGGCTATGGCTACACCTTC. This gives the protein CASSPATGGYGYTF.

The J gene is TRBJ1-5, the V gene TRBV28; 8 nucleotides align to TRBD1. Germline lookup yields CDR1 MDHEN and CDR2 SYDVKM. Trimming removed 6 bases from V and 1 base from J; junction bases left unmatched: 14. The CDR3 has 18 amino acids. This CDR3 is CASSRFNRGVMSNQPQHF. The DNA for the CDR3 is TGTGCCAGCAGCCGATTTAACAGGGGGGTGATGAGCAATCAGCCCCAGCATTTT.

V is TRBV7-8 and J is TRBJ2-5; perhaps TRBD2 as D (5 bases). CDR1 is SGHVS and CDR2 is FQNEAQ in the germline V gene. Trimming removed 1 base at V and 3 bases at J, with 21 bases between. CDR3 length: 18 amino acids. CDR3 residues: CASSLGISAGKREETQYF. Here the CDR3 DNA reads TGTGCCAGCAGCTTAGGTATATCTGCGGGCAAACGGGAAGAGACCCAGTACTTC.

The chain has TRBV6-2 or TRBV6-3 and TRBJ1-5, with D possibly matching TRBD1 (6 bases). The germline gives CDR1 MNHEY, CDR2 SVGEGT. The V gene lost 2 bases and the J gene lost 2 bases, with 10 bases spanning the gap. The CDR3 runs to 15 residues. CDR3 amino acids: CASSYGSGGNQPQHF. CDR3 DNA sequence: TGTGCCAGCAGTTACGGTTCAGGGGGCAATCAGCCCCAGCATTTT.

The rearrangement uses TRBV6-5 and TRBJ2-7; a possible D gene is TRBD2 (7 bases). Germline values: CDR1 MNHEY, CDR2 SVGAGI. CDR3 length: 14 residues. Trimming took off 4 bases at V and 2 bases at J, with 12 bases between the two ends. The CDR3 bases are TGTGCCAGCAGTTTACGGGGGGCGCCCTACGAGCAGTACTTC. Amino acids: CASSLRGAPYEQYF.

In nucleotides, the CDR3 is TGTGCCAGCTCACGGGACAGCTATGGCTACACCTTC. Encoded protein: CASSRDSYGYTF. V is TRBV18 and J is TRBJ1-2; 7 positions match TRBD1. CDR1 and CDR2 from the germline V gene are KGHSH and LQKENI. The CDR3 sequence is 12 residues long. Losses at the gene ends were 4 bases for V and 4 bases for J; bases not matched to a gene: 0.

The rearrangement joins TRBV30 to TRBJ1-3; D uncertain. This CDR3 has 14 amino acids. Per germline, CDR1 GTSNPN and CDR2 SVGIG (reference sequence). V gave up 0 bases and J gave up 4 bases, with 10 bases separating them. The CDR3 bases are TGTGCCTGGAGTGTCCTAAACGTGGGAAACACCATATATTTT. This translates into CAWSVLNVGNTIYF.